This T cell receptor (beta chain) was documented in a study of blood T cell repertoires in COVID-19. Study-level information: Whether acute or convalescent, the COVID-19 samples came from the United States, Italy and Spain. PBMCs, B-cell-depleted T cells, or T cells provided the cDNA or gDNA that made up the material.

V gave up 1 base and J gave up 9 bases; unmatched junction bases: 17. The CDR3 spans 18 residues. Germline CDR1 is SGHVS and CDR2 is FQNEAQ. Source study methods: Estimation of nucleated cell counts was performed using reference gene primer amplification. Sequencing used immunoSEQ multiplex PCR; TCRdb keeps in-frame clones, though not all of them. V and J calls and clone size are those listed in that table; D and trimming were worked out from the DNA. This sample yields some 80,000 clones, of which around 81% are seen a single time; roughly 18% belongs to the top ten. This clonotype was obtained from a man older than 75 with active or convalescent COVID-19. The V call is TRBV7-8, the J call TRBJ2-5; TRBD1 aligns across 10 bases. The sequenced sample was peripheral blood. CDR3 DNA: TGTGCCAGCAGCTTAGATCTCAGGGGGACAGGGGACATTAGGTCCCAGTACTTC. This sequence encodes CASSLDLRGTGDIRSQYF.